The 25 T cell receptor beta chains in this list originate from one sample, sequenced in a study of cytomegalovirus exposure and HLA in healthy donors. Vbeta (60) and Jbeta (13) primers were used in the PCR. Some clones are missing from TCRdb's copy, which holds only in-frame ones; the method was immunoSEQ multiplex PCR. The sample consists of 90,000 to 120,000 clones, over 65% of them appearing once. Input material: PBMCs. The receptors were gathered from a woman between 35 and 50 years old in good health and CMV-seropositive.

V usage is TRBV5-1 and J usage is TRBJ2-3; tentatively, D is TRBD2 (5 bases). Germline V gene data show CDR1 as SGHRS and CDR2 as YFSETQ. CDR3 length: 17 amino acids. The germline V and J ends were trimmed by 5 bases and 2 bases, with 21 bases remaining between them. CDR3 in amino acids: CASRPADGLADTDTQYF. The CDR3 nucleotides are TGCGCCAGCAGGCCAGCAGATGGGCTAGCAGACACAGATACGCAGTATTTT. The full variable domain, rest sourced from reference TRBV5-1 and TRBJ2-3, is KAGVTQTPRYLIKTRGQQVTLSCSPISGHRSVSWYQQTPGQGLQFLFEYFSETQRNKGNFPGRFSGRQFSNSRSEMNVSTLELGDSALYLCASRPADGLADTDTQYFGPGTRLTVL.

This sequence joins TRBV12-5 and TRBJ1-5, with TRBD1 identical over 9 bases. The CDR3 extends over 15 amino acids. The trim removed 1 base at V and 4 bases at J, leaving 2 bases unmatched. Germline V gene data show CDR1 as LGHNT and CDR2 as FRNRAP. The CDR3 loop reads CASGLGGTGNQPQHF. The CDR3 bases are TGTGCTAGTGGTTTGGGGGGGACAGGGAATCAGCCCCAGCATTTT. Full variable domain (remainder filled in from reference TRBV12-5 and TRBJ1-5): DARVTQTPRHKVTEMGQEVTMRCQPILGHNTVFWYRQTMMQGLELLAYFRNRAPLDDSGMPKDRFSAEMPDATLATLKIQPSEPRDSAVYFCASGLGGTGNQPQHFGDGTRLSIL.

This clone was counted between two and nine times. The genes are TRBV9 and TRBJ1-1; 7 bases fit TRBD1. The CDR3 spans 14 residues. With V trimmed by 0 bases and J by 2 bases, 1 base remained unmatched. Germline-derived CDR1 and CDR2 are SGDLS and YYNGEE. CDR3 residues: CASSVVGGNTEAFF. The CDR3 DNA sequence: TGTGCCAGCAGCGTAGTAGGGGGCAACACTGAAGCTTTCTTT.

The rearrangement uses TRBV10-2 and TRBJ2-2; 8 bases match TRBD2. The germline V gene has CDR1 WSHSY and CDR2 SAAADI. With 11 bases clipped from V and 0 bases from J, the junction kept 20 bases outside the gene matches. The CDR3 sequence is 19 residues long. CDR3 in amino acids: CASTSPAGGLSTNTGELFF. As DNA, the CDR3 is TGCGCCTCTACCTCCCCGGCGGGGGGTCTCTCTACGAACACCGGGGAGCTGTTTTTT.

The V call is TRBV5-4, the J call TRBJ2-3, with 10 bases that match TRBD2. Germline V lookup: CDR1 SGHNT, CDR2 YYREEE (reference sequence). This CDR3 has 17 residues. V was pared by 3 bases and J by 0 bases, with 7 bases of the junction left unmatched. The CDR3 loop reads CASSSLAGGPSTDTQYF. CDR3 in DNA: TGTGCCAGCAGCTCATTAGCGGGGGGACCTAGCACAGATACGCAGTATTTT. Full variable domain (outside the CDR3, taken from reference TRBV5-4 and TRBJ2-3): ETGVTQSPTHLIKTRGQQVTLRCSSQSGHNTVSWYQQALGQGPQFIFQYYREEENGRGNFPPRFSGLQFPNYSSELNVNALELDDSALYLCASSSLAGGPSTDTQYFGPGTRLTVL.

As concerns this clone: At one end the junction does not follow the germline gene, possibly because of a read error. The CDR3 region is CASSSPPGDRVYF. DNA of the CDR3: TGTGCTAGCAGCTCCCCGCCGGGGGATCGTGTGTACTTC. The rearrangement links TRBV7-7 to TRBJ2-7; weak D call: TRBD2 (6 bases). The CDR3 totals 13 residues. The germline gives CDR1 SSHAT, CDR2 FNYEAQ (reference sequence).

This chain links TRBV10-1 with TRBJ2-2; D is unresolved. Germline loops: CDR1 WNHNN, CDR2 SYGVQD (reference sequence). The CDR3 length is 13 residues. V was shortened by 0 bases and J by 6 bases, with 5 bases between the two germline ends. CDR3 bases: TGCGCCAGCAGTGAGTCCGAGGCCGGGGAGCTGTTTTTT. This encodes CASSESEAGELFF.

The chain carries TRBV6-6 and TRBJ1-2; a possible D gene is TRBD1 (5 bases). This CDR3 region has 15 residues. From germline, CDR1 is MNHNY and CDR2 SVGAGI (reference sequence). V was cut by 3 bases and J by 4 bases, with 15 bases left in between. CDR3 sequence reads: CASSYRGRVGYGYTF. In nucleotides, the CDR3 is TGTGCCAGCAGTTATAGGGGTAGGGTGGGCTATGGCTACACCTTC.

The chain combines TRBV10-3 with TRBJ2-5; the D gene is possibly TRBD1 (5 bases). This CDR3 has 12 residues. V dropped 3 bases and J dropped 3 bases, with 5 bases sitting between them. CDR1 is ENHRY and CDR2 is SYGVKD in the germline V gene. In DNA form, the CDR3 reads TGTGCCATCAGTGAAGGGGAAGAGACCCAGTACTTC. Amino acid sequence: CAISEGEETQYF.

The chain recombines TRBV18 with TRBJ2-2; possible D gene TRBD2, 5 bases. V gave up 1 base and J gave up 4 bases, with 13 bases separating them. This CDR3 spans 16 amino acids. CDR1 is KGHSH, CDR2 LQKENI, per germline. The CDR3 loop reads CASSPRNGELTGELFF. The CDR3 nucleotides read TGTGCCAGCTCACCACGAAACGGGGAACTCACCGGGGAGCTGTTTTTT.

The V gene is TRBV6-1, the J gene TRBJ1-1; D gene unclear. V was shortened by 6 bases and J by 7 bases, with 12 bases between the two germline ends. The CDR3 has 12 amino acids. Germline assignment: CDR1 MNHNS and CDR2 SASEGT. This chain's CDR3 is CASREKQIEAFF. DNA of the CDR3: TGTGCCAGCAGGGAAAAACAGATTGAAGCTTTCTTT.

CDR3 nucleotide sequence: TGTGCCAGCAGGGGACAGACAGATACGCAGTATTTT. Translated, it gives CASRGQTDTQYF. The V and J genes are TRBV2 and TRBJ2-3, with 7 positions matching TRBD1. CDR1 is SNHLY, CDR2 FYNNEI, per germline. The CDR3 totals 12 residues. Germline trimming cut 6 bases from V and 3 bases from J; bases unmatched to any gene: 0.

This clone has more than one count but fewer than ten. J is TRBJ2-3 and V is TRBV27, with D uncertain. With 3 bases removed from V and 0 bases from J, the gap between germline ends came to 7 bases. CDR1 is MNHEY and CDR2 is SMNVEV in the germline V gene (reference sequence). The CDR3 contains 14 residues. The CDR3 protein is CASSFHTSTDTQYF. CDR3 nucleotide sequence: TGTGCCAGCAGTTTCCATACTAGCACAGATACGCAGTATTTT.

The chain employs TRBV4-2 and TRBJ1-5; D unresolved. The CDR3 loop spans 15 amino acids. Germline assignment: CDR1 LGHNA and CDR2 YNFKEQ. The V end lost 4 bases, the J end lost 3 bases, and 13 bases lay between the germline ends. CDR3 in DNA: TGTGCCAGCAGCCCCCAGACGCAGGCCAATCAGCCCCAGCATTTT. It yields the protein CASSPQTQANQPQHF.

The rearrangement links TRBV6-1 to TRBJ2-7, with TRBD2 matching over 8 bases. Trimming removed 4 bases from V and 0 bases from J; junction bases left unmatched: 11. Germline loops: CDR1 MNHNS, CDR2 SASEGT. The CDR3 has 17 amino acids. The DNA for the CDR3 is TGTGCCAGCAGTGTACTATCCGGTGGGACTAGCTCCTACGAGCAGTACTTC. This sequence encodes CASSVLSGGTSSYEQYF.

The chain couples TRBV6-5 to TRBJ2-5; 12 bases are shared with TRBD2. The J segment lost 3 bases and the V segment lost 4 bases, leaving 3 bases of the junction unmatched. CDR3 length: 15 amino acids. Germline-derived CDR1 and CDR2 are MNHEY and SVGAGI. Written as DNA, the CDR3 is TGTGCCAGCAGTTCCGCTAGCGGGGGGGAAGAGACCCAGTACTTC. Residues: CASSSASGGEETQYF.

The chain couples TRBV4-1 to TRBJ2-1; TRBD2 is a possible D gene (6 bases). CDR1 and CDR2 (germline): MGHRA, YSYEKL. Trimming stripped 2 bases from V and 15 bases from J, with 17 bases between. The CDR3 covers 13 residues. The CDR3: CASSQTIPGEWFF. The DNA for the CDR3 is TGCGCCAGCAGCCAAACTATCCCGGGGGAATGGTTCTTC.

V is TRBV2 and J is TRBJ1-1; TRBD1 is a possible D gene (6 bases). The CDR3 sequence is 16 residues long. The ends were cut back, 2 bases at V and 1 base at J, with 14 bases in the middle. Germline V gene sequence: CDR1 SNHLY, CDR2 FYNNEI. CDR3 in DNA: TGTGCCAGCAGTGAAAGGGGGATCCTCTCGAACACTGAAGCTTTCTTT. Its translation is CASSERGILSNTEAFF.

The CDR3 region is CASSLRAGANEKLFF. Written as DNA, the CDR3 is TGCGCCAGCAGCTTGCGGGCAGGGGCTAATGAAAAACTGTTTTTT. The J gene is TRBJ1-4, the V gene TRBV5-1; tentatively, D is TRBD1 (6 bases). The V gene's germline CDR1 is SGHRS and CDR2 YFSETQ. V was cut by 1 base and J by 3 bases, with 10 bases left in between. The CDR3 covers 15 residues.

This chain connects TRBV7-6 to TRBJ1-1; D gene uncertain. The CDR3 is 12 residues long. With 8 bases removed from V and 0 bases from J, the gap between germline ends came to 7 bases. CDR1 and CDR2 (germline): SGHVS, FNYEAQ. The CDR3 sequence: CASSTVNTEAFF. As DNA, the CDR3 is TGTGCCAGCTCCACGGTGAACACTGAAGCTTTCTTT.

J is TRBJ2-5 and V is TRBV6-6; 7 bases are a match to TRBD2. The CDR3 covers 14 residues. V was clipped by 2 bases and J by 2 bases; unmatched bases: 2. CDR1 is MNHNY and CDR2 is SVGAGI in the germline V gene (reference sequence). The CDR3 here is CASSYGRDQETQYF. The CDR3 DNA follows: TGTGCCAGCAGTTACGGGAGGGATCAAGAGACCCAGTACTTC.

The V call is TRBV11-1, the J call TRBJ2-4; a weak D match, TRBD1 (5 bases). The CDR3 is 15 residues long. CDR1 and CDR2 (germline): SGHAT, FQDESV (reference sequence). V was shortened by 5 bases and J by 5 bases, with 16 bases between the two germline ends. CDR3 nucleotide sequence: TGTGCCAGCAGCCAGGTTCAGGGATTCGAAAACATTCAGTACTTC. Protein: CASSQVQGFENIQYF. The full variable domain, rest sourced from reference TRBV11-1 and TRBJ2-4, is EAEVAQSPRYKITEKSQAVAFWCDPISGHATLYWYRQILGQGPELLVQFQDESVVDDSQLPKDRFSAERLKGVDSTLKIQPAELGDSAMYLCASSQVQGFENIQYFGAGTRLSVL.

This clone occurred a few times. This chain joins TRBV30 and TRBJ1-4; D uncertain. Per germline, CDR1 GTSNPN and CDR2 SVGIG (reference sequence). This CDR3 comprises 14 residues. V lost 2 bases and J lost 3, with 10 bases in between. Here the CDR3 reads CAWSPNSANEKLFF. The CDR3 nucleotides are TGTGCCTGGAGTCCCAATTCGGCTAATGAAAAACTGTTTTTT.

V usage is TRBV19 and J usage is TRBJ2-5; TRBD2 aligns across 10 bases. Looked up from germline, CDR1 is LNHDA and CDR2 is SQIVND (reference sequence). Germline trimming cut 7 bases from V and 7 bases from J; bases unmatched to any gene: 15. The CDR3 contains 16 residues. The CDR3, as DNA: TGTGCCAGTACTGCCGTCCCTAGCGGGGGACGGGGGACCCAGTACTTC. This translates into CASTAVPSGGRGTQYF.

The chain joins TRBV6-5 to TRBJ1-1; TRBD1 is a possible D gene (5 bases). Germline-derived CDR1 and CDR2 are MNHEY and SVGAGI. Trimming cost V 4 bases and J 2 bases, with 8 bases left between them. This CDR3 has 13 residues. The CDR3 DNA follows: TGTGCCAGCAGTTGGACACTCAACACTGAAGCTTTCTTT. This sequence encodes CASSWTLNTEAFF.